Listed here are 24 T cell receptor beta chains from one sample, sequenced in a study of regulatory T cells. Primers: 52 TRBV forward and 13 TRBJ reverse. Data came from immunoSEQ multiplex PCR; TCRdb stores just in-frame clones and leaves some out. The sample yields approximately 15,000 clones, approximately 92% seen once. The material sequenced was CD8+ T cells sorted from blood. Source of these receptors: a person aged 18-29 years with CD3G deficiency.

The chain links TRBV7-9 to TRBJ2-1; 13 nucleotides match TRBD2. CDR1 and CDR2 (germline): SEHNR, FQNEAQ (reference sequence). CDR3 length: 16 amino acids. The junction had 7 bases not matched to a gene; V was cut back by 4 bases and J by 7 bases. The CDR3 reads CASSSTSGRLGNEQFF. DNA of the CDR3: TGTGCCAGCAGCTCGACTAGCGGGAGGTTAGGAAATGAGCAGTTCTTC.

Only one count was recorded for this clone. This chain links TRBV4-3 with TRBJ1-2; TRBD1 might be the D (5 bases). Trimming stripped 0 bases from V and 6 bases from J, with 14 bases between. From germline, CDR1 is LGHNA and CDR2 YSLEER. This CDR3 is built from 15 residues. CDR3 loop: CASSQDWGLGDGYTF. CDR3 in DNA: TGCGCCAGCAGCCAAGATTGGGGGTTGGGCGATGGCTACACCTTC.

The rearrangement links TRBV6-1 to TRBJ1-1; no firm D call. Trimming left V 1 base short and J 6 bases short, with 18 bases between. The CDR3 is 16 amino acids. Looked up from germline, CDR1 is MNHNS and CDR2 is SASEGT. DNA of the CDR3: TGTGCCAGCAGTGAAGGGGTGCTCACCCTAAACCCTGAAGCTTTCTTT. Translated, it gives CASSEGVLTLNPEAFF.

The chain recombines TRBV7-9 with TRBJ2-1; no firm D call. Germline V gene sequence: CDR1 SEHNR, CDR2 FQNEAQ (reference sequence). V was shortened by 5 bases and J by 0 bases, with 11 bases between the two germline ends. CDR3 length: 15 residues. The CDR3 loop reads CASSPTWSSYNEQFF. The CDR3 nucleotides read TGTGCCAGCAGCCCCACATGGAGCTCCTACAATGAGCAGTTCTTC.

The CDR3 nucleotides read TGCGCCAGCAGCCAAGAACAGGGGGCTCTACTGGGGGATGAGCAGTTCTTC. Translated, it gives CASSQEQGALLGDEQFF. V gene TRBV4-1 combines with J gene TRBJ2-1, with 9 bases that match TRBD1. This CDR3 is built from 17 residues. Trimming took 0 bases from V and 8 from J; bases not matched to a gene: 11. CDR1 and CDR2 from the germline V gene are MGHRA and YSYEKL.

The V call is TRBV7-3, the J call TRBJ2-2, with unresolved D. CDR3 length: 15 residues. CDR1 is SGHTA, CDR2 FQGTGA, per germline. V shed 1 base and J shed 1 base, with 7 bases lying between them. CDR3 coding DNA: TGTGCCAGCAGCTTAAACCCCGGGAACACCGGGGAGCTGTTTTTT. It codes for CASSLNPGNTGELFF. The variable domain in full, with the rest retrieved from reference TRBV7-3 and TRBJ2-2, is GAGVSQTPSNKVTEKGKYVELRCDPISGHTALYWYRQSLGQGPEFLIYFQGTGAADDSGLPNDRFFAVRPEGSVSTLKIQRTERGDSAVYLCASSLNPGNTGELFFGEGSRLTVL.

The chain carries TRBV27 and TRBJ2-2; the D is unclear. The CDR3 is made up of 16 amino acids. Germline CDR1 MNHEY, CDR2 SMNVEV (reference sequence). V lost 1 base, J lost 6 bases, and 15 bases lay in between. CDR3 coding DNA: TGTGCCAGCAGTTTATATGGCGGTTATAAGGCCGGGGAGCTGTTTTTT. Protein product: CASSLYGGYKAGELFF.

The chain has TRBV10-3 and TRBJ1-2, with a tentative D call TRBD1 (5 bases). There are 14 residues in the CDR3. In germline, CDR1 is ENHRY, CDR2 SYGVKD. V lost 3 bases and J 2 bases, leaving 10 bases between the germline ends. The CDR3 DNA reads as TGTGCCATCAGTGACTCCGGGACGAACTATGGCTACACCTTC. It yields the protein CAISDSGTNYGYTF.

The chain couples TRBV7-8 to TRBJ2-4; D is ambiguous. This CDR3 is 16 amino acids long. In germline, CDR1 is SGHVS, CDR2 FQNEAQ. The germline V and J ends were trimmed by 1 base and 0 bases, with 10 bases remaining between them. In nucleotides, the CDR3 is TGTGCCAGCAGCTTAGAGGAAGGGATAGCCAAAAACATTCAGTACTTC. Its protein product is CASSLEEGIAKNIQYF.

The chain recombines TRBV4-1 with TRBJ1-2; the D is unclear. The germline V gene has CDR1 MGHRA and CDR2 YSYEKL. Trimming shortened V by 1 base and J by 3 bases, and 12 bases separated the two germline ends. The CDR3 covers 15 residues. CDR3 bases: TGCGCCAGCAGCCAAGCCCGACAAGACTACTATGGCTACACCTTC. Translating gives CASSQARQDYYGYTF.

CDR3 DNA sequence: TGTGCCAGCGTCGCAGTTGGCGAGCAGTACTTC. Amino acids: CASVAVGEQYF. This chain joins TRBV6-1 and TRBJ2-7, with D unresolved. V gave up 8 bases and J gave up 6 bases, with 11 bases separating them. CDR3 size: 11 residues. CDR1 and CDR2 (germline): MNHNS, SASEGT.

The V gene is TRBV30, the J gene TRBJ2-7; no firm D call. Germline V gene data show CDR1 as GTSNPN and CDR2 as SVGIG (reference sequence). The V end was cut by 0 bases, the J end by 3 bases, with 9 bases between. The CDR3 runs 13 residues. Written as DNA, the CDR3 is TGTGCCTGGAGTGTACGGCAGATCTACGAGCAGTACTTC. Translating it yields CAWSVRQIYEQYF.

This sequence joins TRBV4-1 and TRBJ2-1, with a weak D call TRBD2 (6 bases). This CDR3 region has 17 residues. The V end was cut by 5 bases, the J end by 3 bases, with 20 bases between. Germline V gene sequence: CDR1 MGHRA, CDR2 YSYEKL. The DNA of the CDR3 is TGCGCCAGCAGCTCAAAAGGGGCCGGGACTGACTACAATGAGCAGTTCTTC. It yields the protein CASSSKGAGTDYNEQFF.

The rearrangement uses TRBV10-2 and TRBJ2-1; 7 bases are a match to TRBD1. J lost 7 bases, V lost 7 bases, and 10 bases had no gene match. CDR1 is WSHSY and CDR2 is SAAADI in the germline V gene. CDR3 size: 14 residues. The CDR3 is CASNERGPRNEQFF. CDR3 nucleotide sequence: TGCGCCAGCAATGAAAGGGGGCCGAGGAATGAGCAGTTCTTC.

This rearrangement joins TRBV7-6 to TRBJ2-2; D remains ambiguous. The CDR3 runs 11 residues. V gave up 6 bases and J gave up 5 bases, with 4 bases separating them. The germline V gene has CDR1 SGHVS and CDR2 FNYEAQ. CDR3 residues: CASRRTGELFF. Written as DNA, the CDR3 is TGTGCCAGCAGGCGGACCGGGGAGCTGTTTTTT.

The V call is TRBV6-1, the J call TRBJ1-1, with a possible D match to TRBD1 (5 bases). The V end lost 7 bases, the J end lost 8 bases, and 11 bases lay between the germline ends. The CDR3 runs to 11 residues. The germline gives CDR1 MNHNS, CDR2 SASEGT. CDR3 region: CASILGAEAFF. The CDR3 coding sequence is TGTGCCAGCATCCTCGGGGCGGAAGCTTTCTTT.

The CDR3 loop reads CASSTRLNTEAFF. The CDR3, as DNA: TGTGCCAGCAGCACTCGGTTGAACACTGAAGCTTTCTTT. The chain is built from TRBV21-1 and TRBJ1-1. TRBV21-1 is described as a pseudogene. This CDR3 has 13 amino acids.

V usage is TRBV7-9 and J usage is TRBJ2-1, with D unresolved. The CDR3 is 15 residues long. CDR1 SEHNR and CDR2 FQNEAQ come from the germline V gene (reference sequence). Trimming shortened V by 1 base and J by 2 bases, and 9 bases separated the two germline ends. The CDR3 DNA sequence: TGTGCCAGCAGCTTAGTGCCCTCCCCCTACAATGAGCAGTTCTTC. Its translation: CASSLVPSPYNEQFF.

The gene calls are TRBV9 and TRBJ2-3, with D possibly matching TRBD1 (6 bases). Trimming cost V 1 base and J 2 bases, with 14 bases left between them. Germline V gene sequence: CDR1 SGDLS, CDR2 YYNGEE. This CDR3 comprises 16 residues. The CDR3 reads CASSVSSRGYTDTQYF. In DNA form, the CDR3 reads TGTGCCAGCAGCGTATCCTCCAGGGGCTACACAGATACGCAGTATTTT.

The chain links TRBV19 to TRBJ2-1, with TRBD2 matching over 9 bases. CDR3 length: 15 residues. Germline values: CDR1 LNHDA, CDR2 SQIVND (reference sequence). Trimming removed 1 base from V and 4 bases from J; junction bases left unmatched: 2. Written as DNA, the CDR3 is TGTGCCAGTAGTATAGCCGCGGGAGGGTACAATGAGCAGTTCTTC. This sequence encodes CASSIAAGGYNEQFF.

CDR3 DNA sequence: TGTGCCAGCAGCCGTAACAGGGCAGGAACCAAAAACATTCAGTACTTC. Its translation is CASSRNRAGTKNIQYF. J is TRBJ2-4 and V is TRBV11-2; maybe TRBD1 (6 bases). V lost 5 bases, J lost 2 bases, and 16 bases lay in between. CDR3 length equals 16 residues. Per the germline V gene, CDR1 is SGHAT and CDR2 is FQNNGV.

The J gene is TRBJ2-6, the V gene TRBV7-9; 8 positions match TRBD1. Germline loops: CDR1 SEHNR, CDR2 FQNEAQ (reference sequence). Germline trimming cut 7 bases from V and 6 bases from J; bases unmatched to any gene: 11. CDR3 size: 16 residues. This CDR3 is CASTRRQGAEANVLTF. In DNA form, the CDR3 reads TGTGCCAGCACCCGGCGGCAGGGGGCTGAGGCCAACGTCCTGACTTTC.

The gene calls are TRBV5-1 and TRBJ1-1, with D perhaps TRBD1 (6 bases). CDR3 size: 13 residues. Germline values: CDR1 SGHRS, CDR2 YFSETQ. V lost 0 bases and J 4 bases, leaving 7 bases between the germline ends. Here the CDR3 reads CASSLDRATEAFF. CDR3 coding DNA: TGCGCCAGCAGCTTGGACAGGGCCACTGAAGCTTTCTTT.

This sequence joins TRBV7-9 and TRBJ1-1; maybe TRBD1 (5 bases). This CDR3 contains 13 residues. Germline V gives CDR1 SEHNR, CDR2 FQNEAQ (reference sequence). Trimming took 5 bases from V and 1 from J, leaving 8 bases between them. The CDR3 loop is CASSHGQNTEAFF. In DNA, the CDR3 is TGTGCCAGCAGCCACGGACAGAACACTGAAGCTTTCTTT. Full variable domain (rest looked up from reference TRBV7-9 and TRBJ1-1): DTGVSQNPRHKITKRGQNVTFRCDPISEHNRLYWYRQTLGQGPEFLTYFQNEAQLEKSRLLSDRFSAERPKGSFSTLEIQRTEQGDSAMYLCASSHGQNTEAFFGQGTRLTVV.